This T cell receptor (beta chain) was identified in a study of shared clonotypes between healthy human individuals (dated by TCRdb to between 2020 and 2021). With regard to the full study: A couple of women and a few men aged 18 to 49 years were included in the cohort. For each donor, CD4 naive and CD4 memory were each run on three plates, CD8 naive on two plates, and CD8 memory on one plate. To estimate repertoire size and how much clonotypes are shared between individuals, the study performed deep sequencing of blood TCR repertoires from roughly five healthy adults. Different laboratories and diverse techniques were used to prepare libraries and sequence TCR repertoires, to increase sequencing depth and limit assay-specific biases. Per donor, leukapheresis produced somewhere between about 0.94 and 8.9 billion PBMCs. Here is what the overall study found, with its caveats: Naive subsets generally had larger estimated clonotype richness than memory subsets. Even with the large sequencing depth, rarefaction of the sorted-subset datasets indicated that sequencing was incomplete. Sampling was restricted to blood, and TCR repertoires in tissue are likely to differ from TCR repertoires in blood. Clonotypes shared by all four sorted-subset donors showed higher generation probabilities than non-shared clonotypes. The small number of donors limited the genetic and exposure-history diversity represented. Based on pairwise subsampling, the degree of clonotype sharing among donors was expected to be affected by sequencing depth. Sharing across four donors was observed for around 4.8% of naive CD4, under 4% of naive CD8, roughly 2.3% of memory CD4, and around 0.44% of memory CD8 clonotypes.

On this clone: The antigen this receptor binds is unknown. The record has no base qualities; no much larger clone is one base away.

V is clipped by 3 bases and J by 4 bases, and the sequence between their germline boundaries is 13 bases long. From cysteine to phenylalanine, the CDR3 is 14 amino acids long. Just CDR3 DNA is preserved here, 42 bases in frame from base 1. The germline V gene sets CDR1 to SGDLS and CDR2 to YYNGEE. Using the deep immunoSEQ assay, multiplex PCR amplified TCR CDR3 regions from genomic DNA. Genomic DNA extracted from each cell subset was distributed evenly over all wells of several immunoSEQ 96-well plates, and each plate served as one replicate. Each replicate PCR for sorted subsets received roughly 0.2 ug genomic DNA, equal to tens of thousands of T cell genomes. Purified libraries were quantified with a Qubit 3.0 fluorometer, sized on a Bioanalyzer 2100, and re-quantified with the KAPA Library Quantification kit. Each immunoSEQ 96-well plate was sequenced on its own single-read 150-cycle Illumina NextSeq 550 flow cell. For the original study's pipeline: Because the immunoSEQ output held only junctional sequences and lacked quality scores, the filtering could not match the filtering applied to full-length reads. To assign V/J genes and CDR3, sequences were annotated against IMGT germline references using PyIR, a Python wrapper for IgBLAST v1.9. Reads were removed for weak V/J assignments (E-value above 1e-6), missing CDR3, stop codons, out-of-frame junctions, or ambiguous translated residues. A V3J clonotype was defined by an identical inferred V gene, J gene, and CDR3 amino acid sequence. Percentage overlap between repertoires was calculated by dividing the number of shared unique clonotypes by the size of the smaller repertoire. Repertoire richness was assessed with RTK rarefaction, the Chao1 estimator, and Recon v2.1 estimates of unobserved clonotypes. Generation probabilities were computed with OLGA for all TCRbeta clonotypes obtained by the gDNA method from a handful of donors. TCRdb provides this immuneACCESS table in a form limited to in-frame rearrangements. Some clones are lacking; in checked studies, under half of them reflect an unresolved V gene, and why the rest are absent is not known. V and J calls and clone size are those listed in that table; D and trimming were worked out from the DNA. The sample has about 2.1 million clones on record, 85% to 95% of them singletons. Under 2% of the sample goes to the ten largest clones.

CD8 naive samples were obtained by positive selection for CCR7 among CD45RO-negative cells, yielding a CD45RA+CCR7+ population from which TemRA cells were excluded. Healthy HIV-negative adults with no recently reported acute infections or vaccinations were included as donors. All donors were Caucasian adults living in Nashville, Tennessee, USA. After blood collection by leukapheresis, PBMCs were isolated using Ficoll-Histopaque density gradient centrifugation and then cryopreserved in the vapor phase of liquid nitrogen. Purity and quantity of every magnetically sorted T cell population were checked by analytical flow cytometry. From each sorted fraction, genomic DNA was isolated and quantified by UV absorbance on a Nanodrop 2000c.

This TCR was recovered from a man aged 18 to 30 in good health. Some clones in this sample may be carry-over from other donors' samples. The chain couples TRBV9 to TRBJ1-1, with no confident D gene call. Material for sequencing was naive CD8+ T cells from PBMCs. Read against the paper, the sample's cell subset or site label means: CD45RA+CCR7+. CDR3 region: CASSASGEGTEAFF. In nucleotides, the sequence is TGTGCCAGCAGCGCCTCCGGGGAGGGCACTGAAGCTTTCTTT.